These 8 T cell receptor beta chains came from one sample sequenced in a study of cytomegalovirus exposure and HLA in healthy donors. Primers for the PCR totalled 60 Vbeta and 13 Jbeta. Produced via immunoSEQ multiplex PCR; TCRdb's table is partial and in-frame only. Of about 220,000 clones listed, just over 75% are singletons. The specimen was PBMCs. These receptors originate from a man between 18 and 29 years old in good health and CMV-seronegative.

This rearrangement joins TRBV19 to TRBJ2-1; TRBD2 aligns across 12 bases. Germline V CDR1 and CDR2: LNHDA, SQIVND (reference sequence). Trimming cost V 5 bases and J 8 bases; bases outside gene matches: 10. CDR3 size: 16 residues. The CDR3 region has the DNA TGTGCCAGTAGTGGGGTGACTAGCGGGAGTAGCTATGAGCAGTTCTTC. This sequence encodes CASSGVTSGSSYEQFF.

The V gene is TRBV14, the J gene TRBJ1-2; D possibly corresponds to TRBD1 (5 bases). Germline V gene data show CDR1 as SGHDN and CDR2 as FVKESK. The CDR3 totals 14 residues. Trimming stripped 2 bases from V and 2 bases from J, with 9 bases between. CDR3 amino acids: CASSQQGANYGYTF. Here the CDR3 DNA reads TGTGCCAGCAGCCAACAGGGTGCGAACTATGGCTACACCTTC.

The rearrangement links TRBV2 to TRBJ2-1, with 12 bases that match TRBD2. Germline values: CDR1 SNHLY, CDR2 FYNNEI. The J segment lost 6 bases and the V segment lost 3 bases, leaving 9 bases of the junction unmatched. The CDR3 runs to 17 residues. CDR3 region: CASSEGLAGYQGNEQFF. Here the CDR3 DNA reads TGTGCCAGCAGTGAGGGACTAGCGGGTTACCAGGGCAATGAGCAGTTCTTC.

This rearrangement joins TRBV5-1 to TRBJ2-3; TRBD2 is a possible D gene (6 bases). Trimming cost V 0 bases and J 2 bases, with 10 bases left between them. CDR1 is SGHRS and CDR2 is YFSETQ in the germline V gene. CDR3 length: 15 amino acids. CDR3 protein: CASSLALALTDTQYF. Here the CDR3 DNA reads TGCGCCAGCAGCTTGGCTCTAGCGCTCACAGATACGCAGTATTTT. The whole variable domain, remainder taken from reference TRBV5-1 and TRBJ2-3, is KAGVTQTPRYLIKTRGQQVTLSCSPISGHRSVSWYQQTPGQGLQFLFEYFSETQRNKGNFPGRFSGRQFSNSRSEMNVSTLELGDSALYLCASSLALALTDTQYFGPGTRLTVL.

This chain uses TRBV5-8 with TRBJ1-2, with TRBD1 identical over 7 bases. J gave up 8 bases and V 5 bases, and 15 bases lay outside the gene matches. This CDR3 is 15 amino acids long. Looked up from germline, CDR1 is SGHTS and CDR2 is YDEGEE. The DNA for the CDR3 is TGTGCCAGCAGGGAAGACGTAATGACAGGGTACGGCTACACCTTC. It specifies CASREDVMTGYGYTF.

This chain joins TRBV6-5 and TRBJ2-7; D gene uncertain. The CDR3 consists of 15 residues. Germline V gene lookup returns CDR1 MNHEY and CDR2 SVGAGI. The germline V and J ends were trimmed by 2 bases and 0 bases, with 11 bases remaining between them. The chain's CDR3 is CASSYGLTSSYEQYF. The CDR3 DNA follows: TGTGCCAGCAGTTACGGCCTGACAAGCTCCTACGAGCAGTACTTC.

The chain carries TRBV7-9 and TRBJ2-1; 8 bases match TRBD1. Germline lookup yields CDR1 SEHNR and CDR2 FQNEAQ (reference sequence). After removal of 5 bases from V and 8 bases from J, the junction contained 8 bases not matched to a gene. The CDR3 is made up of 14 amino acids. This chain's CDR3 is CASSPGQGGYEQFF. For the CDR3, the DNA is TGTGCCAGCAGCCCCGGACAGGGAGGATATGAGCAGTTCTTC.

This rearrangement joins TRBV28 to TRBJ2-7, with 7 bases identical to TRBD2. Germline lookup yields CDR1 MDHEN and CDR2 SYDVKM. V lost 8 bases and J lost 3; bases outside the gene matches: 13. CDR3 length equals 15 residues. The CDR3 bases are TGTGCCAGCTCCGGGTGGGGGAGGGCGAACTACGAGCAGTACTTC. This translates into CASSGWGRANYEQYF.